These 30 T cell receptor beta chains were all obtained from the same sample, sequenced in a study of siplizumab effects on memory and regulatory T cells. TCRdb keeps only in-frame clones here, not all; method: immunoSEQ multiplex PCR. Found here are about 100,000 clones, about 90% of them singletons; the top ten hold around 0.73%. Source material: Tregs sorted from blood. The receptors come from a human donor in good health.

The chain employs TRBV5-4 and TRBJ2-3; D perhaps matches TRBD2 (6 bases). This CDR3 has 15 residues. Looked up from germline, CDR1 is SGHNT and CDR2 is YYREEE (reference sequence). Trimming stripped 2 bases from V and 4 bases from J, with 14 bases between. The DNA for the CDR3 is TGTGCCAGCAGCTTCGAGGACTATCGACCAGATACGCAGTATTTT. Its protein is CASSFEDYRPDTQYF.

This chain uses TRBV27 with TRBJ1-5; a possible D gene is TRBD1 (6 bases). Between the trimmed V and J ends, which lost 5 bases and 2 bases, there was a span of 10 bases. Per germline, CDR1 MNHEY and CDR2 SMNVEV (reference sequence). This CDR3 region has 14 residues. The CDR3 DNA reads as TGTGCCAGCAGTGTTGGGGGCGGCAATCAGCCCCAGCATTTT. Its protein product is CASSVGGGNQPQHF.

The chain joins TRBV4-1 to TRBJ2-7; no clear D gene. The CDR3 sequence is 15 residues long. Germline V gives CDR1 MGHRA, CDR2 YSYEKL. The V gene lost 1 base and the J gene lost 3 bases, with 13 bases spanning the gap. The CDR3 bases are TGCGCCAGCAGCCAAGGGTATGGGTTAGGCTACGAGCAGTACTTC. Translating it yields CASSQGYGLGYEQYF.

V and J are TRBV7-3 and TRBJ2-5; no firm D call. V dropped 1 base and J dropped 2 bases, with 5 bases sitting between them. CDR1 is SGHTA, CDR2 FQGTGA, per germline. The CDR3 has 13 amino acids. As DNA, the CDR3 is TGTGCCAGCAGCTTAAATCAACAAGAGACCCAGTACTTC. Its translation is CASSLNQQETQYF.

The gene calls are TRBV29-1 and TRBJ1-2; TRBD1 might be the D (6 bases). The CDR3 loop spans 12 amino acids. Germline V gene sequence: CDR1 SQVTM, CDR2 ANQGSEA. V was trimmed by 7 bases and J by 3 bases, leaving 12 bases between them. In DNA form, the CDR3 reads TGCAGCGGTCGAGGGGGGGACTATGGCTACACCTTC. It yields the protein CSGRGGDYGYTF.

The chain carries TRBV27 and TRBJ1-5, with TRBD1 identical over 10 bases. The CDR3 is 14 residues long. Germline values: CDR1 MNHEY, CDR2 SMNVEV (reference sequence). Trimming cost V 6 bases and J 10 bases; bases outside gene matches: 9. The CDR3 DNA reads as TGTGCCAGCAGACCGGGGACAGGGGCTCGCCCCCAGCATTTT. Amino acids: CASRPGTGARPQHF.

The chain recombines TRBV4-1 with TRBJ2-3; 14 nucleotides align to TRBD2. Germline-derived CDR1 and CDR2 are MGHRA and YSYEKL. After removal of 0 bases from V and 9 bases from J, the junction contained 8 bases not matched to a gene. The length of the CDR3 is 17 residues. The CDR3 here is CASSQDPGLAGGGTQYF. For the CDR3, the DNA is TGCGCCAGCAGCCAAGATCCTGGACTAGCGGGAGGTGGAACGCAGTATTTT.

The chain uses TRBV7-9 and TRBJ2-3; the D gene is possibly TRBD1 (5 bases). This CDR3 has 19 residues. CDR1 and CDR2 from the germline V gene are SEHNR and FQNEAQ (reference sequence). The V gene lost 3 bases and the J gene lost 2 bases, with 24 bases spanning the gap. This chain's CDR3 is CASSFDLTHRREITDTQYF. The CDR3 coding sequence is TGTGCCAGCAGCTTCGACTTAACGCACCGCAGGGAAATCACAGATACGCAGTATTTT.

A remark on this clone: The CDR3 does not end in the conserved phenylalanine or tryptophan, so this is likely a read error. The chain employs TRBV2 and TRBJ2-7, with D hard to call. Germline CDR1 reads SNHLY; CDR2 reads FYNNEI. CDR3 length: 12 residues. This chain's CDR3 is CASSVSYYGQYL. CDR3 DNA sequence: TGTGCCAGCAGTGTATCCTACTACGGGCAGTACTTA.

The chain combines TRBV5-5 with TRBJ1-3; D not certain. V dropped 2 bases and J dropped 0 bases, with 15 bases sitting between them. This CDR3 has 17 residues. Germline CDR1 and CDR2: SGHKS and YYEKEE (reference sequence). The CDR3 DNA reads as TGTGCCAGCAGCTTTCGGTCAGAAATTAGCTCTGGAAACACCATATATTTT. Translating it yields CASSFRSEISSGNTIYF.

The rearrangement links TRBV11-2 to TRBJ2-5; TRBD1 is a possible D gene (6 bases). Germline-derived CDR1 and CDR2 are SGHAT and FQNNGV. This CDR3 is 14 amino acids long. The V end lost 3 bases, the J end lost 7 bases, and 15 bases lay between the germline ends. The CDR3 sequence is CASSFGPTGSTQYF. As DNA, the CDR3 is TGTGCCAGCAGCTTTGGGCCAACAGGGTCGACCCAGTACTTC.

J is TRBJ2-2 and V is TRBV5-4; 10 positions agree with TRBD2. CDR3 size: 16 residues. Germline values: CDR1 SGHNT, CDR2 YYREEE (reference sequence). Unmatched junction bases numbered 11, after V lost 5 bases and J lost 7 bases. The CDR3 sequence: CASRAGSGRAIGELFF. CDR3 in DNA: TGTGCCAGCAGGGCCGGCAGCGGGAGGGCCATCGGGGAGCTGTTTTTT.

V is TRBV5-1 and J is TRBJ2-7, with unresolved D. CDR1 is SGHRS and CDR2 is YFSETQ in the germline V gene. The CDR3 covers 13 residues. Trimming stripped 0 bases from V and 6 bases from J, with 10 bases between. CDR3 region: CASSLAPISEQYF. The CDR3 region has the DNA TGCGCCAGCAGCTTGGCTCCCATAAGCGAGCAGTACTTC.

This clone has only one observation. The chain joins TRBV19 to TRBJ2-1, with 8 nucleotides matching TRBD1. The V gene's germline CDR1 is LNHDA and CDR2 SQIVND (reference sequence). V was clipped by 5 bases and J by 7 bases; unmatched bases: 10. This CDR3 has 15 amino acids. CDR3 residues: CASSPKGQGINEQFF. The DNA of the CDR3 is TGTGCCAGTAGTCCTAAAGGACAGGGCATTAATGAGCAGTTCTTC. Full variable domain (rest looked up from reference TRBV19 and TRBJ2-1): DGGITQSPKYLFRKEGQNVTLSCEQNLNHDAMYWYRQDPGQGLRLIYYSQIVNDFQKGDIAEGYSVSREKKESFPLTVTSAQKNPTAFYLCASSPKGQGINEQFFGPGTRLTVL.

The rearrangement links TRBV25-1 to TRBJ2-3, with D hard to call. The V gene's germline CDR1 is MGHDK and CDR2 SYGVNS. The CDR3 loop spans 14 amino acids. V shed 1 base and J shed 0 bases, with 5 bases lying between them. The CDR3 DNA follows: TGTGCCAGCAGTGAATCAGGCAGCACAGATACGCAGTATTTT. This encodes CASSESGSTDTQYF.

DNA of the CDR3: TGTGCCAGCAGTCCGACTAGCGGGAGGGAGACCCAGTACTTC. Residues: CASSPTSGRETQYF. This sequence joins TRBV6-5 and TRBJ2-5, with TRBD2 matching over 13 bases. J was trimmed by 5 bases and V by 5 bases; bases with no gene match: 2. Germline V gene sequence: CDR1 MNHEY, CDR2 SVGAGI. The CDR3 contains 14 residues.

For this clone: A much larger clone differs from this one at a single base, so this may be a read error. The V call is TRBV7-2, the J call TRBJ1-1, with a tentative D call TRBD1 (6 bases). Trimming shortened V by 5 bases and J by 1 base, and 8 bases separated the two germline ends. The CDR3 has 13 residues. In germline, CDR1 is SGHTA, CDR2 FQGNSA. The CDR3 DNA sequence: TGTGCCAGCAGCCTACAGGGGAACACTGAAGCTTTCTTT. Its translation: CASSLQGNTEAFF.

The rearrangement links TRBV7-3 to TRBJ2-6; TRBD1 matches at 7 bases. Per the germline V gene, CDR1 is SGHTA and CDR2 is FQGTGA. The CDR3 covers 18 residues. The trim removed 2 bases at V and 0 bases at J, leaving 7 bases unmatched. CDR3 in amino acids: CASSLLIGQVSGANVLTF. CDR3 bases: TGTGCCAGCAGCTTATTAATAGGACAGGTCTCTGGGGCCAACGTCCTGACTTTC.

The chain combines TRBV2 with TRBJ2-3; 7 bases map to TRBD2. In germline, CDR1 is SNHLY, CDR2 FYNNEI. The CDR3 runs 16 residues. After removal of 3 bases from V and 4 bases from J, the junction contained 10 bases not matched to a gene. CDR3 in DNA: TGTGCCAGCAGTGAGGGGGTCGCGGGAGACGCAGATACGCAGTATTTT. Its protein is CASSEGVAGDADTQYF.

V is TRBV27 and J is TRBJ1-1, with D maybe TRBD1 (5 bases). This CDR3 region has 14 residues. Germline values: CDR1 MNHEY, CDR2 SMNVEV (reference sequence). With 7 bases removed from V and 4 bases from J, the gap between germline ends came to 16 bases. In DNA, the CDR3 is TGTGCCAGCACCCCCCCGGGGGAAAGCACTGAAGCTTTCTTT. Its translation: CASTPPGESTEAFF.

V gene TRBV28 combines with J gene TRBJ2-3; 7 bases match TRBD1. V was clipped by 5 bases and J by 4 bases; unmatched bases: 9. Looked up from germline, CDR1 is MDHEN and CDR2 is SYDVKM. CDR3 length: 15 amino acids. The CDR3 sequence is CASSPQTGYPDTQYF. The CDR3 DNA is TGTGCCAGCAGTCCCCAGACAGGGTATCCAGATACGCAGTATTTT.

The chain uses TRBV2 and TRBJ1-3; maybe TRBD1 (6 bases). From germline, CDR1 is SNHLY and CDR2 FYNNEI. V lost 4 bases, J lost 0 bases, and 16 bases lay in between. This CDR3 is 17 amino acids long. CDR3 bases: TGTGCCAGCAGTGGGATTCCGGGACAACTCTCTGGAAACACCATATATTTT. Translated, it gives CASSGIPGQLSGNTIYF. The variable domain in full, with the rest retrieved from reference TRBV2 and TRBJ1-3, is EPEVTQTPSHQVTQMGQEVILRCVPISNHLYFYWYRQILGQKVEFLVSFYNNEISEKSEIFDDQFSVERPDGSNFTLKIRSTKLEDSAMYFCASSGIPGQLSGNTIYFGEGSWLTVV.

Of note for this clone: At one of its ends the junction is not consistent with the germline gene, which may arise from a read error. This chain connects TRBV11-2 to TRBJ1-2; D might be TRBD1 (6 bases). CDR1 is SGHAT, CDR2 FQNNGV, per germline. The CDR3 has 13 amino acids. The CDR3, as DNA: TGTGCCAGCAGCTCCTCAGGGGCCTATGGCCACACCTTC. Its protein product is CASSSSGAYGHTF.

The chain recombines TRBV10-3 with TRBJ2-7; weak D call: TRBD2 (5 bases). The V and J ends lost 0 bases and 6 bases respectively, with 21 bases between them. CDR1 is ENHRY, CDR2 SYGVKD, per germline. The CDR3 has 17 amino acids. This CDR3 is CAISESLGGLVGGEQYF. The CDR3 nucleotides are TGTGCCATCAGTGAGTCGTTAGGAGGTCTAGTAGGTGGCGAGCAGTACTTC.

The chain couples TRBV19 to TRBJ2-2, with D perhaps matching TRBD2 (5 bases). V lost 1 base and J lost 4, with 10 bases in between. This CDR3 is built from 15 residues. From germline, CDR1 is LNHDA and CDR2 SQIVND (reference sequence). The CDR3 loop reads CASSIVLGSTGELFF. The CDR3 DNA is TGTGCCAGTAGTATAGTCTTGGGGAGCACCGGGGAGCTGTTTTTT. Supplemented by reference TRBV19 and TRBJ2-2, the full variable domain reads DGGITQSPKYLFRKEGQNVTLSCEQNLNHDAMYWYRQDPGQGLRLIYYSQIVNDFQKGDIAEGYSVSREKKESFPLTVTSAQKNPTAFYLCASSIVLGSTGELFFGEGSRLTVL.

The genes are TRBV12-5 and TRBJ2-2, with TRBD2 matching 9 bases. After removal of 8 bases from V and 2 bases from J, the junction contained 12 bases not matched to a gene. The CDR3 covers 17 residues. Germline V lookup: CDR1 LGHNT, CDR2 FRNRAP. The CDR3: CASPRRTSVTNTGELFF. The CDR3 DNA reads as TGTGCTAGTCCCCGGAGGACTAGCGTTACTAACACCGGGGAGCTGTTTTTT.

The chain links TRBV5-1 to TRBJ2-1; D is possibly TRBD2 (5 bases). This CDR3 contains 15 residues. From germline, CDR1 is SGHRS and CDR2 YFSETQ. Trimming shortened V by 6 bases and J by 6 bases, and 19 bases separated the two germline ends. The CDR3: CASTPGGIGINEQFF. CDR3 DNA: TGCGCCAGCACCCCCGGTGGGATCGGGATCAATGAGCAGTTCTTC.

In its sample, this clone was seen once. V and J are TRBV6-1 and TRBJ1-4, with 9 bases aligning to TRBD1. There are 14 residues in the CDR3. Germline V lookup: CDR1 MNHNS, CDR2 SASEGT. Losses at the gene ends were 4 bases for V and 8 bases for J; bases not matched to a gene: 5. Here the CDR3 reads CASSAQGAREKLFF. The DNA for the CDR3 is TGTGCCAGCAGTGCACAGGGGGCGAGAGAAAAACTGTTTTTT.

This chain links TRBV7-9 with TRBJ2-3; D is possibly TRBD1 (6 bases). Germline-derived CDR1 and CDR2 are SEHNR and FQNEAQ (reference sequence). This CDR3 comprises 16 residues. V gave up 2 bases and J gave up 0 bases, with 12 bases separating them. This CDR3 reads CASSLLGATSTDTQYF. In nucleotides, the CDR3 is TGTGCCAGCAGCTTACTGGGGGCTACTAGCACAGATACGCAGTATTTT.

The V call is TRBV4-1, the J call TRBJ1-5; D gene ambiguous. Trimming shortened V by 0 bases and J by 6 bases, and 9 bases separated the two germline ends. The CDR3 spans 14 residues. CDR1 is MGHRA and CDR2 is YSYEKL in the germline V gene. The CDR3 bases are TGCGCCAGCAGCCAAGATCGGATTAGTCAGCCCCAGCATTTT. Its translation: CASSQDRISQPQHF.